Below, 23 T cell receptor beta chains from the same sample are listed, as sequenced in a study of blood T cells in healthy people across ages. The second PCR ran about 6 to 12 cycles with a sample-barcoded 5' primer and J-beta primers. TCRdb used MiXCR to reprocess the 5' RACE reads, holding one entry per CDR3 protein. The table includes roughly 1 million distinct CDR3 sequences, 20% to 25% detected once. This sample was shared with a second study, whose subject was T cells of mothers and their children.

Sequenced material: blood. The receptors stem from a girl aged 2-9 years in good health.

The rearrangement links TRBV5-1 to TRBJ2-3; TRBD2 is a possible D gene (6 bases). CDR3 length equals 16 residues. The germline V gene encodes CDR1 SGHRS and CDR2 YFSETQ. Trimming removed 3 bases from V and 2 bases from J, with 16 bases in between. The CDR3 DNA sequence: TGCGCCAGCAGCTCGGGGGAATCTAGGTCCACAGATACGCAGTATTTT. It translates to CASSSGESRSTDTQYF.

This clonotype was observed a few times. This chain connects TRBV20-1 to TRBJ2-7, with D perhaps matching TRBD2 (6 bases). Trimming shortened V by 3 bases and J by 0 bases, and 15 bases separated the two germline ends. CDR1 is DFQATT, CDR2 SNEGSKA, per germline (reference sequence). This CDR3 has 15 residues. The chain's CDR3 is CSARDGGTSSYEQYF. The CDR3 DNA follows: TGCAGTGCTAGGGATGGGGGGACCAGCTCCTACGAGCAGTACTTC.

The rearrangement links TRBV7-9 to TRBJ2-1; D perhaps matches TRBD1 (6 bases). In germline, CDR1 is SEHNR, CDR2 FQNEAQ (reference sequence). Trimming took 5 bases from V and 4 from J, leaving 18 bases between them. The CDR3 extends over 16 amino acids. In DNA, the CDR3 is TGTGCCAGCAGCCCGACCCCGCCGGGACAATACAATGAGCAGTTCTTC. Translation: CASSPTPPGQYNEQFF.

The V call is TRBV20-1, the J call TRBJ2-1, with D perhaps matching TRBD2 (5 bases). The CDR3 totals 12 residues. V lost 6 bases, J lost 4 bases, and 10 bases lay in between. Germline V gene sequence: CDR1 DFQATT, CDR2 SNEGSKA (reference sequence). CDR3 bases: TGCAGTGCCGAGGGAACGTACAATGAGCAGTTCTTC. Translating it yields CSAEGTYNEQFF.

V is TRBV5-1 and J is TRBJ1-1; maybe TRBD1 (5 bases). This CDR3 comprises 15 residues. Germline loops: CDR1 SGHRS, CDR2 YFSETQ. The V end was cut by 0 bases, the J end by 7 bases, with 16 bases between. The DNA of the CDR3 is TGCGCCAGCAGCTTGGTTCCAGGGTCGAAGGATGAAGCTTTCTTT. Amino acids: CASSLVPGSKDEAFF.

The chain couples TRBV2 to TRBJ2-7; a possible D gene is TRBD1 (7 bases). This CDR3 spans 14 amino acids. Trimming stripped 11 bases from V and 0 bases from J, with 17 bases between. Germline V lookup: CDR1 SNHLY, CDR2 FYNNEI. In nucleotides, the CDR3 is TGTGCCTCCCTTTGGGGGGACAGCTCCTACGAGCAGTACTTC. Protein sequence: CASLWGDSSYEQYF.

V gene TRBV20-1 combines with J gene TRBJ2-1, with 10 bases aligning to TRBD1. Germline V gene lookup returns CDR1 DFQATT and CDR2 SNEGSKA (reference sequence). With V trimmed by 1 base and J by 8 bases, 2 bases remained unmatched. CDR3 size: 13 residues. The CDR3 region is CSARGTGGYEQFF. Here the CDR3 DNA reads TGCAGTGCTAGAGGGACAGGGGGATATGAGCAGTTCTTC.

The chain carries TRBV12-3 or TRBV12-4 and TRBJ2-2; 8 positions match TRBD2. The trim removed 5 bases at V and 5 bases at J, leaving 7 bases unmatched. The CDR3 totals 15 residues. CDR3 in amino acids: CASSPPGLVTGELFF. CDR3 in DNA: TGTGCCAGCAGTCCCCCGGGACTAGTAACCGGGGAGCTGTTTTTT.

As for this clonotype: One end of the junction does not line up with germline, which may come from a read error. The chain is built from TRBV5-1 and TRBJ1-4, with 10 bases identical to TRBD1. CDR3 size: 14 residues. Germline V gives CDR1 SGHRS, CDR2 YFSETQ. The CDR3 nucleotides are TGCGCCGGCAGCTTTGGGGACAGGGGTGAAAAACTGTTTTTT. As protein: CAGSFGDRGEKLFF.

Only a few counts were recorded for this clonotype. The chain is built from TRBV7-9 and TRBJ2-5; no reliable D call. The closer fit of TRBJ2-7 to the DNA end suggests the J call may be wrong. From germline, CDR1 is SEHNR and CDR2 FQNEAQ (reference sequence). There are 14 residues in the CDR3. Here the CDR3 reads CASSSRTDAYEQYF. The CDR3 region has the DNA TGTGCCAGCAGCTCAAGAACCGATGCCTACGAGCAGTACTTC.

The chain couples TRBV5-1 to TRBJ2-5; no clear D gene. The V and J ends lost 6 bases and 1 base respectively, with 16 bases between them. The CDR3 covers 15 residues. The V gene's germline CDR1 is SGHRS and CDR2 YFSETQ. CDR3: CASTPNPGLQETQYF. The CDR3 DNA sequence: TGCGCCAGCACGCCCAATCCGGGTCTCCAAGAGACCCAGTACTTC.

This clonotype was seen more than once but under ten times. The chain has TRBV20-1 and TRBJ2-3; D could derive from TRBD1 or TRBD2 (5 bases each). The CDR3 consists of 12 residues. Trimming cost V 1 base and J 6 bases, with 8 bases left between them. Germline CDR1 is DFQATT and CDR2 is SNEGSKA (reference sequence). In DNA, the CDR3 is TGCAGTGCTAGAGGGGACCCCGATACGCAGTATTTT. Its protein is CSARGDPDTQYF.

The CDR3: CASGLERLAKNIQYF. The CDR3 nucleotides are TGTGCTAGTGGTTTGGAAAGGCTAGCCAAAAACATTCAGTACTTC. The chain uses TRBV12-5 and TRBJ2-4; D is unclear. V was shortened by 1 base and J by 0 bases, with 7 bases between the two germline ends. Looked up from germline, CDR1 is LGHNT and CDR2 is FRNRAP. The CDR3 totals 15 residues.

The V gene is TRBV5-6, the J gene TRBJ2-7, with D uncertain. CDR1 and CDR2 from the germline V gene are SGHDT and YYEEEE. The CDR3 contains 15 residues. V shed 3 bases and J shed 2 bases, with 15 bases lying between them. The CDR3 region has the DNA TGTGCCAGCAGCTACTTCCCCTTGGGCACCTACGAGCAGTACTTC. Amino acid sequence: CASSYFPLGTYEQYF.

This chain connects TRBV5-6 to TRBJ2-5; 12 bases match TRBD2. The CDR3 is made up of 18 amino acids. Germline lookup yields CDR1 SGHDT and CDR2 YYEEEE. V was clipped by 3 bases and J by 4 bases; unmatched bases: 13. The CDR3 DNA sequence: TGTGCCAGCAGCTATATGATTCTGACTAGCGGGAGAGGAGAGACCCAGTACTTC. It codes for CASSYMILTSGRGETQYF.

This clonotype was seen a handful of times. CDR3 in DNA: TGCGCCAGCAGCATGACAGCTCAGAACACTGAAGCTTTCTTT. It translates to CASSMTAQNTEAFF. V gene TRBV5-1 combines with J gene TRBJ1-1; D possibly corresponds to TRBD1 (5 bases). V was trimmed by 4 bases and J by 1 base, leaving 11 bases between them. Looked up from germline, CDR1 is SGHRS and CDR2 is YFSETQ. The CDR3 spans 14 residues.

This rearrangement joins TRBV6-2 or TRBV6-3 to TRBJ2-7; 10 bases are a match to TRBD1. V lost 4 bases and J lost 3; bases outside the gene matches: 3. The CDR3 has 14 amino acids. The germline CDR1 and CDR2 sequences are MNHEY and SVGEGT. The CDR3 DNA reads TGTGCCAGCAGTTGGGGGACAGGGGTCTACGAGCAGTACTTC. This gives the protein CASSWGTGVYEQYF.

This clonotype has more than one count but fewer than ten. The rearrangement links TRBV12-3 or TRBV12-4 to TRBJ2-5, with TRBD2 identical over 7 bases. This CDR3 has 15 amino acids. V gave up 5 bases and J gave up 3 bases; unmatched junction bases: 9. The CDR3 here is CASSLMERGKETQYF. The CDR3 DNA sequence: TGTGCCAGCAGTCTAATGGAGCGGGGCAAAGAGACCCAGTACTTC.

The chain is built from TRBV7-2 and TRBJ2-3; 8 bases align to TRBD2. The CDR3 loop spans 16 amino acids. V lost 3 bases to trimming and J lost 10 bases; unmatched junction nucleotides: 15. The V gene's germline CDR1 is SGHTA and CDR2 FQGNSA. CDR3 amino acids: CASSLLSGTSGSSQYF. In DNA form, the CDR3 reads TGTGCCAGCAGCTTGTTATCCGGGACTAGTGGGAGCTCGCAGTATTTT. The entire variable domain, with the rest obtained from reference TRBV7-2 and TRBJ2-3, is as follows: GAGVSQSPSNKVTEKGKDVELRCDPISGHTALYWYRQSLGQGLEFLIYFQGNSAPDKSGLPSDRFSAERTGGSVSTLTIQRTQQEDSAVYLCASSLLSGTSGSSQYFGPGTRLTVL.

This clonotype has only a few counts. The gene calls are TRBV6-5 and TRBJ2-7, with TRBD1 identical over 9 bases. This CDR3 region has 14 residues. Germline V gives CDR1 MNHEY, CDR2 SVGAGI. V shed 7 bases and J 4 bases; nucleotides not matched to a gene: 8. As DNA, the CDR3 is TGTGCCAGCACCTGGGGACAGGGCCGTTACGAGCAGTACTTC. It encodes CASTWGQGRYEQYF.

This clonotype showed up just a few times. The chain combines TRBV24-1 with TRBJ2-5, with a tentative D call TRBD1 (6 bases). The J call may not be correct, given that the DNA end is closer to TRBJ2-1. The germline CDR1 and CDR2 sequences are KGHDR and SFDVKD. CDR3 length: 12 amino acids. The CDR3 sequence is CATSAGQNEQFF. The CDR3 DNA reads TGTGCCACCAGTGCCGGACAGAATGAGCAGTTCTTC.

This clonotype was observed a few times. The gene calls are TRBV10-3 and TRBJ2-7, with D perhaps matching TRBD1 (6 bases). CDR3 length: 13 amino acids. The germline V gene encodes CDR1 ENHRY and CDR2 SYGVKD. Trimming shortened V by 4 bases and J by 5 bases, and 12 bases separated the two germline ends. CDR3 bases: TGTGCCATCAGTGCCGCGGACAGCCACGAGCAGTACTTC. Amino acids: CAISAADSHEQYF.

This clonotype was counted a few times. J is TRBJ2-7 and V is TRBV25-1, with 7 bases aligning to TRBD1. Germline V lookup: CDR1 MGHDK, CDR2 SYGVNS. The V gene end was trimmed by 2 bases and the J gene end by 3 bases; junction bases not matched to a gene: 1. The CDR3 spans 13 residues. In nucleotides, the CDR3 is TGTGCCAGCAGTGAAGGACAGGACTACGAGCAGTACTTC. Its translation: CASSEGQDYEQYF.